Below, 19 T cell receptor beta chains from the same sample are listed, as sequenced in a study of T cell responses to AZD1222 COVID-19 vaccine. The method was immunoSEQ multiplex PCR; TCRdb's version includes in-frame clones alone and lacks a portion of them. The table records fewer than 80,000 clones, about 87% of them present only once. This sample comprised peripheral blood, obtained 28 days after the second dose of the MenACWY control vaccine. The receptors shown here come from an adult who received the MenACWY meningococcal vaccine as a control.

The rearrangement uses TRBV7-2 and TRBJ2-3; 7 positions agree with TRBD2. The CDR3 runs 18 residues. V lost 5 bases to trimming and J lost 1 base; unmatched junction nucleotides: 15. The germline V gene has CDR1 SGHTA and CDR2 FQGNSA. CDR3 DNA sequence: TGTGCCAGCAGCCGCCCCCAGGGACTAAATACTCGCACAGATACGCAGTATTTT. Translating it yields CASSRPQGLNTRTDTQYF.

V usage is TRBV5-8 and J usage is TRBJ1-5, with TRBD1 matching 7 bases. Germline CDR1 is SGHTS and CDR2 is YDEGEE. CDR3 size: 14 residues. Trimming took 2 bases from V and 6 from J; bases not matched to a gene: 5. CDR3 sequence (DNA): TGTGCCAGCAGCTTAGTGGGACAGCTTCAGCCCCAGCATTTT. Translated, it gives CASSLVGQLQPQHF.

This chain links TRBV29-1 with TRBJ1-5; tentative D call: TRBD1 (6 bases). Between the trimmed V and J ends, which lost 6 bases and 4 bases, there was a span of 13 bases. The CDR3 is 13 residues long. Per germline, CDR1 SQVTM and CDR2 ANQGSEA. The CDR3 loop reads CSVRGGPNQPQHF. In DNA form, the CDR3 reads TGCAGCGTCCGGGGGGGGCCGAATCAGCCCCAGCATTTT. The full variable domain, with the rest looked up from reference TRBV29-1 and TRBJ1-5, is SAVISQKPSRDICQRGTSLTIQCQVDSQVTMMFWYRQQPGQSLTLIATANQGSEATYESGFVIDKFPISRPNLTFSTLTVSNMSPEDSSIYLCSVRGGPNQPQHFGDGTRLSIL.

V is TRBV7-9 and J is TRBJ1-5; D not resolved. The germline V gene encodes CDR1 SEHNR and CDR2 FQNEAQ (reference sequence). Trimming took 5 bases from V and 10 from J, leaving 15 bases between them. The CDR3 covers 13 residues. The CDR3 nucleotides read TGTGCCAGCAGCCCCAAGGCTGGAACACCCCAGCATTTT. This gives the protein CASSPKAGTPQHF.

The gene calls are TRBV7-2 and TRBJ1-1, with D uncertain. CDR1 SGHTA and CDR2 FQGNSA come from the germline V gene. The CDR3 runs to 13 residues. V was shortened by 0 bases and J by 8 bases, with 10 bases between the two germline ends. In nucleotides, the CDR3 is TGTGCCAGCAGCTTAGCACGAGAGGACGAAGCTTTCTTT. It specifies CASSLAREDEAFF.

The chain joins TRBV18 to TRBJ2-7, with D tentatively TRBD1 (5 bases). Germline V gene data show CDR1 as KGHSH and CDR2 as LQKENI. Trimming removed 5 bases from V and 4 bases from J, with 21 bases in between. The CDR3 is 16 residues long. The CDR3 loop reads CASSSQGALARYEQYF. In nucleotides, the CDR3 is TGTGCCAGCTCATCACAAGGGGCCTTGGCTCGGTACGAGCAGTACTTC.

The chain links TRBV6-5 to TRBJ2-5; TRBD1 aligns across 7 bases. J was trimmed by 2 bases and V by 4 bases; bases with no gene match: 7. CDR1 is MNHEY and CDR2 is SVGAGI in the germline V gene. The CDR3 is made up of 15 amino acids. CDR3 loop: CASSSRTGRQETQYF. CDR3 in DNA: TGTGCCAGCAGTTCTCGGACAGGTCGACAAGAGACCCAGTACTTC.

The chain is built from TRBV6-5 and TRBJ1-1; weak D call: TRBD1 (6 bases). The CDR3 sequence is 12 residues long. V was trimmed by 7 bases and J by 10 bases, leaving 16 bases between them. CDR1 is MNHEY and CDR2 is SVGAGI in the germline V gene. The CDR3: CASNDRRGVAFF. In nucleotides, the CDR3 is TGTGCCAGCAACGACCGCAGGGGAGTAGCTTTCTTT.

The genes are TRBV7-2 and TRBJ2-2; TRBD2 matches at 12 bases. Per germline, CDR1 SGHTA and CDR2 FQGNSA. The V and J ends lost 5 bases and 2 bases, in that order; junction bases with no gene match: 9. The CDR3 has 18 residues. The DNA for the CDR3 is TGTGCCAGCAGCCGTCCGATACTAGCGGGGGGTAACACCGGGGAGCTGTTTTTT. Protein: CASSRPILAGGNTGELFF.

This sequence joins TRBV9 and TRBJ2-5; D is uncertain. The V and J ends lost 0 bases and 2 bases respectively, with 17 bases between them. CDR3 size: 17 residues. Germline V gene lookup returns CDR1 SGDLS and CDR2 YYNGEE. CDR3: CASSVGDSLPSQETQYF. The DNA of the CDR3 is TGTGCCAGCAGCGTAGGAGACTCACTGCCGTCACAAGAGACCCAGTACTTC.

To note about this clone: The same CDR3 also results from other DNA sequences found in this sample. This rearrangement joins TRBV3-1 (or the pseudogene TRBV3-2) to TRBJ2-6; D unclear. V was trimmed by 9 bases and J by 1 base, leaving 7 bases between them. This CDR3 spans 13 amino acids. Germline values: CDR1 LGHDT, CDR2 YNNKEL (reference sequence). The CDR3 nucleotides read TGTGCCAGTAGGAATTCTGGGGCCAACGTCCTGACTTTC. Translated, it gives CASRNSGANVLTF.

V and J are TRBV2 and TRBJ1-5; D call uncertain. Germline V lookup: CDR1 SNHLY, CDR2 FYNNEI. The CDR3 contains 15 residues. Trimming left V 2 bases short and J 4 bases short, with 12 bases between. In DNA form, the CDR3 reads TGTGCCAGCAGTGAAAGTAGGACTCAGAATCAGCCCCAGCATTTT. Amino acid sequence: CASSESRTQNQPQHF.

V gene TRBV29-1 combines with J gene TRBJ1-1, with D perhaps TRBD1 (5 bases). The CDR3 has 13 residues. Trimming took off 4 bases at V and 3 bases at J, with 12 bases between the two ends. CDR1 SQVTM and CDR2 ANQGSEA come from the germline V gene. The DNA of the CDR3 is TGCAGCGTTGTTCGGCAGGGAGACACTGAAGCTTTCTTT. Translation: CSVVRQGDTEAFF.

The V and J genes are TRBV6-6 and TRBJ1-3, with 7 bases that match TRBD1. V trimming: 5 bases; J trimming: 0 bases; junction bases outside the gene matches: 10. Germline assignment: CDR1 MNHNY and CDR2 SVGAGI (reference sequence). The CDR3 extends over 17 amino acids. The CDR3 DNA is TGTGCCAGCAGTCGCGGGGACAGACGAAGCTCTGGAAACACCATATATTTT. Its translation: CASSRGDRRSSGNTIYF.

This chain connects TRBV6-1 to TRBJ1-1, with TRBD1 as a possible D gene (5 bases). The CDR3 has 13 residues. Germline CDR1 reads MNHNS; CDR2 reads SASEGT. V lost 3 bases, J lost 6 bases, and 11 bases lay in between. The CDR3 loop is CASSELRTSEAFF. The CDR3 region has the DNA TGTGCCAGCAGTGAGCTGAGGACATCTGAAGCTTTCTTT.

The rearrangement joins TRBV28 to TRBJ1-5; D gene unclear. Looked up from germline, CDR1 is MDHEN and CDR2 is SYDVKM. Trimming took off 9 bases at V and 4 bases at J, with 10 bases between the two ends. This CDR3 region has 12 residues. The CDR3 protein is CASGSGNQPQHF. CDR3 in DNA: TGTGCCAGTGGATCGGGGAATCAGCCCCAGCATTTT.

V is TRBV29-1 and J is TRBJ2-1; TRBD2 matches at 7 bases. V lost 7 bases, J lost 7 bases, and 13 bases stayed unmatched. The CDR3 contains 14 residues. Germline assignment: CDR1 SQVTM and CDR2 ANQGSEA. The CDR3 sequence: CSARGEWRINEQFF. CDR3 in DNA: TGCAGCGCCCGGGGGGAGTGGAGAATAAATGAGCAGTTCTTC.

The chain has TRBV11-3 and TRBJ2-2; TRBD1 matches 8 bases. The ends lost 5 bases at V and 4 bases at J; junction bases unmatched: 15. In germline, CDR1 is SGHNT, CDR2 YENEEA. The CDR3 length is 18 residues. The CDR3 sequence is CASSGGQGGVMGTGELFF. DNA for the CDR3: TGTGCCAGCAGCGGAGGACAGGGTGGTGTGATGGGCACCGGGGAGCTGTTTTTT.

The chain has TRBV29-1 and TRBJ2-7; TRBD1 matches at 8 bases. J lost 6 bases, V lost 7 bases, and 11 bases had no gene match. The germline gives CDR1 SQVTM, CDR2 ANQGSEA. This CDR3 has 13 amino acids. As DNA, the CDR3 is TGCAGCGCCATACTCGGACAGGGCGGCGAGCAGTACTTC. It encodes CSAILGQGGEQYF.